The next 15 T cell receptor beta chains were all read from a single sample in a study of STAT5B mutations in CD4+ large granular lymphocyte leukemia. Libraries were prepared by immunoSEQ multiplex PCR; TCRdb keeps only in-frame clonotypes and omits some of them. The sample yields about 30,000 clones, less than 85% seen once. What was sequenced was CD4+ T cells from blood buffy coats. Receptors originate from a human donor in good health.

This clone appeared a few times. The rearrangement uses TRBV7-9 and TRBJ2-1; D possibly corresponds to TRBD2 (6 bases). Between the trimmed V and J ends, which lost 2 bases and 7 bases, there was a span of 21 bases. Germline V CDR1 and CDR2: SEHNR, FQNEAQ (reference sequence). The CDR3 consists of 17 residues. CDR3 DNA sequence: TGTGCCAGCAGCTTAAGAGACGCGCTAGCGATTGGAAATGAGCAGTTCTTC. Protein product: CASSLRDALAIGNEQFF.

This clone was recorded only once. CDR3 protein: CASSQGPSYEQYF. The CDR3, as DNA: TGCGCCAGCAGCCAGGGGCCTTCCTACGAGCAGTACTTC. The rearrangement joins TRBV4-3 to TRBJ2-7; D perhaps matches TRBD1 (5 bases). The CDR3 sequence is 13 residues long. Between the trimmed V and J ends, which lost 3 bases and 1 base, there was a span of 7 bases. CDR1 LGHNA and CDR2 YSLEER come from the germline V gene.

This clone was picked up a small number of times. V and J are TRBV18 and TRBJ1-1, with a possible D match to TRBD1 (5 bases). CDR1 and CDR2 (germline): KGHSH, LQKENI. V was trimmed by 2 bases and J by 7 bases, leaving 14 bases between them. This CDR3 comprises 14 residues. The CDR3 bases are TGTGCCAGCTCACCAATCCTAGACAGCAATGAAGCTTTCTTT. It is translated as CASSPILDSNEAFF.

In nucleotides, the CDR3 is TGTGCCAGCAGCTTGCCGGGATCTGGAAACACCATATATTTT. Translated: CASSLPGSGNTIYF. The rearrangement uses TRBV5-4 and TRBJ1-3; D is undetermined. This CDR3 contains 14 residues. Trimming left V 1 base short and J 1 base short, with 6 bases between. Germline V gene data show CDR1 as SGHNT and CDR2 as YYREEE (reference sequence).

The V gene is TRBV19, the J gene TRBJ2-7, with no clear D. The CDR3 has 14 residues. Per the germline V gene, CDR1 is LNHDA and CDR2 is SQIVND (reference sequence). Trimming cost V 7 bases and J 2 bases, with 15 bases left between them. CDR3 in amino acids: CASKLTLLAYEQYF. CDR3 coding DNA: TGTGCCAGTAAGTTAACCCTCCTTGCCTACGAGCAGTACTTC.

Only a few counts were recorded for this clone. The chain has TRBV19 and TRBJ1-1; 7 positions agree with TRBD1. Germline trimming cut 9 bases from V and 5 bases from J; bases unmatched to any gene: 9. This CDR3 has 13 residues. Germline values: CDR1 LNHDA, CDR2 SQIVND (reference sequence). In nucleotides, the CDR3 is TGTGCCAGCCGTCGGGCAGGGGGGACTGAAGCTTTCTTT. Translated: CASRRAGGTEAFF.

The chain recombines TRBV27 with TRBJ2-6; D gene uncertain. Germline V lookup: CDR1 MNHEY, CDR2 SMNVEV (reference sequence). This CDR3 region has 15 residues. The V end lost 3 bases, the J end lost 0 bases, and 6 bases lay between the germline ends. CDR3 DNA sequence: TGTGCCAGCAGTTTCACCAACTCTGGGGCCAACGTCCTGACTTTC. Translated: CASSFTNSGANVLTF.

This clone has just one count. The genes are TRBV5-1 and TRBJ2-7; 7 nucleotides match TRBD2. V was pared by 0 bases and J by 6 bases, with 15 bases of the junction left unmatched. The germline CDR1 and CDR2 sequences are SGHRS and YFSETQ. There are 17 residues in the CDR3. The CDR3 DNA reads as TGCGCCAGCAGCTTGGGGCTAGCGGTTAGGGGCCGGTCCGAGCAGTACTTC. This codes for CASSLGLAVRGRSEQYF.

The V call is TRBV9, the J call TRBJ2-7, with a weak D call TRBD2 (6 bases). The germline V and J ends were trimmed by 0 bases and 3 bases, with 16 bases remaining between them. Germline CDR1 and CDR2: SGDLS and YYNGEE. CDR3 length equals 16 residues. CDR3 in amino acids: CASSVATTSGLYEQYF. As DNA, the CDR3 is TGTGCCAGCAGCGTAGCTACGACTAGTGGCCTCTACGAGCAGTACTTC.

There are a few counts of this clone. J is TRBJ2-1 and V is TRBV5-4; 14 bases line up with TRBD2. V was pared by 4 bases and J by 8 bases, with 8 bases of the junction left unmatched. The germline V gene has CDR1 SGHNT and CDR2 YYREEE (reference sequence). The CDR3 totals 16 residues. As DNA, the CDR3 is TGTGCCAGCAGCGGACAGACTAGCGGGAGGGCTGATGAGCAGTTCTTC. It specifies CASSGQTSGRADEQFF.

This clone has a handful of counts. The rearrangement uses TRBV29-1 and TRBJ2-1; 11 bases are shared with TRBD2. The CDR3 runs to 15 residues. Germline V CDR1 and CDR2: SQVTM, ANQGSEA. J was trimmed by 1 base and V by 7 bases; bases with no gene match: 6. CDR3 region: CSALAGGSSYNEQFF. The CDR3 DNA is TGCAGCGCGCTAGCGGGAGGATCATCCTACAATGAGCAGTTCTTC.

The chain combines TRBV7-9 with TRBJ1-1, with D hard to call. The CDR3 sequence is 13 residues long. CDR1 is SEHNR and CDR2 is FQNEAQ in the germline V gene (reference sequence). V was trimmed by 3 bases and J by 1 base, leaving 6 bases between them. CDR3 in amino acids: CASSLTPNTEAFF. The DNA for the CDR3 is TGTGCCAGCAGCTTGACGCCGAACACTGAAGCTTTCTTT.

The chain links TRBV19 to TRBJ1-1, with D possibly being TRBD1 (5 bases). The CDR3 is 14 residues long. V lost 6 bases to trimming and J lost 2 bases, with 13 bases between them. Per germline, CDR1 LNHDA and CDR2 SQIVND (reference sequence). CDR3 DNA sequence: TGTGCCAGTAGCTATTCAAGGGGTAACACTGAAGCTTTCTTT. It yields the protein CASSYSRGNTEAFF.

This clone was observed a few times. The chain joins TRBV15 to TRBJ1-5; no clear D gene. This CDR3 spans 14 amino acids. In germline, CDR1 is LNHNV, CDR2 YYDKDF (reference sequence). V was clipped by 1 base and J by 5 bases, with 9 bases between them. CDR3 in DNA: TGTGCCACCAGCAGAGTCCTAAGGGATCAGCCCCAGCATTTT. It translates to CATSRVLRDQPQHF.

This clone has more than one count but fewer than ten. V is TRBV27 and J is TRBJ2-7, with D hard to call. The germline gives CDR1 MNHEY, CDR2 SMNVEV (reference sequence). V was trimmed by 5 bases and J by 2 bases, leaving 10 bases between them. This CDR3 comprises 13 residues. The chain's CDR3 is CASSLEATYEQYF. CDR3 sequence (DNA): TGTGCCAGCAGTCTTGAGGCTACCTACGAGCAGTACTTC.